This T cell receptor (beta chain) was identified during a study of blood T cells in healthy people across ages. Overall study findings and caveats: Unknown CMV status may confound age-related changes in expanded clones.

As regards this clonotype: Its target is unknown. Just one base apart from a much larger clone, this may be a read error.

From germline, CDR1 is DFQATT and CDR2 SNEGSKA (reference sequence). The CDR3 totals 14 residues. Through a sample-barcoded 5' primer and a J-beta primer mix, a second PCR was run for roughly 7 to 11 cycles. Each cDNA molecule carried a tag from a template-switch adaptor that contained 12 random nucleotides. TCRdb reanalysed the 5' RACE reads using MiXCR and keeps one entry per CDR3 protein. The sample lists roughly 1.5 million distinct CDR3 sequences, 40% to 45% occurring once. The sequence derives from a woman aged 18 to 35 in good health. Material: blood. V usage is TRBV20-1 and J usage is TRBJ2-7; the match to TRBD2 covers 10 bases. CDR3 sequence: CRVTSGRGGYEQYF. Here the CDR3 DNA reads TGCAGGGTCACGAGCGGGAGGGGAGGATACGAGCAGTACTTC.